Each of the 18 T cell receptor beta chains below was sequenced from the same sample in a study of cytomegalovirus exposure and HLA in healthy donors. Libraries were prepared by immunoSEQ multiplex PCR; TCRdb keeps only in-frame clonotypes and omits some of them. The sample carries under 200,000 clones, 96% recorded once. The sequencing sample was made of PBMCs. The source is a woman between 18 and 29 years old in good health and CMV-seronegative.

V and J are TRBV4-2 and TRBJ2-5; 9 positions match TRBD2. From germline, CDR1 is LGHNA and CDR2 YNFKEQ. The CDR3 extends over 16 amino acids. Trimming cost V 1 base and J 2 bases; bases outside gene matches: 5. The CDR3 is CASSQVSGGTQETQYF. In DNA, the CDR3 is TGTGCCAGCAGCCAAGTCAGCGGGGGGACACAAGAGACCCAGTACTTC.

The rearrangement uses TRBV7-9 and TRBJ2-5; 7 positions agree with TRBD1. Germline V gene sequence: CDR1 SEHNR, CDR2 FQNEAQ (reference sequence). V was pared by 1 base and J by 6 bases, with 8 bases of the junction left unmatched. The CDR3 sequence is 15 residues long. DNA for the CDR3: TGTGCCAGCAGCTTAGATACACCGGGACAGAAGACCCAGTACTTC. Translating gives CASSLDTPGQKTQYF.

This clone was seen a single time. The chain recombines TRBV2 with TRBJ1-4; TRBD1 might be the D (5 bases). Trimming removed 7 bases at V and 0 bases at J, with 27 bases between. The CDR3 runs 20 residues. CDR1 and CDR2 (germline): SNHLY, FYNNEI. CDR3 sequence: CASTPSPRGVLYSTNEKLFF. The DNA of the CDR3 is TGTGCCAGCACCCCCTCTCCCCGGGGGGTTTTATACTCAACTAATGAAAAACTGTTTTTT.

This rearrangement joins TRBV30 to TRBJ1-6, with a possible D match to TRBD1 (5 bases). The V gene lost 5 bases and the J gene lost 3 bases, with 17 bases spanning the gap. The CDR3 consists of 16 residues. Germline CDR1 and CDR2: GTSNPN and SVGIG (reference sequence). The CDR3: CAWGRGLEFYNSPLHF. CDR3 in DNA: TGTGCCTGGGGTCGGGGGTTGGAGTTCTATAATTCACCCCTCCACTTT.

CDR3 DNA sequence: TGTGCCAGCGCTCTTGGGCGTAGCACAGATACGCAGTATTTT. It yields the protein CASALGRSTDTQYF. This chain links TRBV6-7 with TRBJ2-3; D remains ambiguous. TRBV6-7 is treated as an ORF (open reading frame) with a function not yet certain. This CDR3 has 14 amino acids. V was clipped by 8 bases and J by 0 bases, with 12 bases between them.

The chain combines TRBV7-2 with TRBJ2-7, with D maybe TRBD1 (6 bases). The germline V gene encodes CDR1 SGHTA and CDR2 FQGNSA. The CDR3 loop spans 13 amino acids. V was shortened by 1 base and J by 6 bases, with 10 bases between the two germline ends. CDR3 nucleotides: TGTGCCAGCAGCTTAGGGACAGCATCCGAGCAGTACTTC. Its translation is CASSLGTASEQYF.

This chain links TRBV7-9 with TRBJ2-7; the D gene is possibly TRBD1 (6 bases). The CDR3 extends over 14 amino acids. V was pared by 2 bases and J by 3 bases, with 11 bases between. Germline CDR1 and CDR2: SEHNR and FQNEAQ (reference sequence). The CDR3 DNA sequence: TGTGCCAGCAGCTTATCCAGGGGTAACTACGAGCAGTACTTC. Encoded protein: CASSLSRGNYEQYF.

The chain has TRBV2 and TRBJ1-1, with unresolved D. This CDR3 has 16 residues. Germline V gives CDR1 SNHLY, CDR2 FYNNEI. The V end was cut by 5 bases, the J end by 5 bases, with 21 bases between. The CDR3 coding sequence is TGTGCCAGCAGTTTAGGACCCATTCGGACTATGACTGAAGCTTTCTTT. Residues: CASSLGPIRTMTEAFF.

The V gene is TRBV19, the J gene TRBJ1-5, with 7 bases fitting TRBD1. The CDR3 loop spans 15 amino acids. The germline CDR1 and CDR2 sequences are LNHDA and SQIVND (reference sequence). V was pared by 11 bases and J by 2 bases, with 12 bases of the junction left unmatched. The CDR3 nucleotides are TGTGCCTCCAAACCAGGGGGAGGAGGCAATCAGCCCCAGCATTTT. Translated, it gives CASKPGGGGNQPQHF.

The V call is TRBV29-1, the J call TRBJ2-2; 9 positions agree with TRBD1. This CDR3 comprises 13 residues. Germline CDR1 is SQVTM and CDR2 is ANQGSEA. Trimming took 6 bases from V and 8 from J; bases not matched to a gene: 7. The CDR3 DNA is TGCAGCGTAGCGGACAGGGGACGTGGGGAGCTGTTTTTT. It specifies CSVADRGRGELFF.

The CDR3 bases are TGTGCCAGCAGTTCCCAACGGGAGAACACTGAAGCTTTCTTT. Its translation is CASSSQRENTEAFF. The rearrangement joins TRBV27 to TRBJ1-1; D is undetermined. Trimming shortened V by 4 bases and J by 1 base, and 10 bases separated the two germline ends. This CDR3 comprises 14 residues. CDR1 and CDR2 from the germline V gene are MNHEY and SMNVEV (reference sequence).

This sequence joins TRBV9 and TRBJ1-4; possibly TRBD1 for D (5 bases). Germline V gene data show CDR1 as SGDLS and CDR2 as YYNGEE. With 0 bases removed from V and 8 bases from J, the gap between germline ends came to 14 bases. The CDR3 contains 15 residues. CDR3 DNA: TGTGCCAGCAGCGTAGCTGGGCAGGGCCCAGAAAAACTGTTTTTT. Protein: CASSVAGQGPEKLFF.

The CDR3 DNA follows: TGTGCCATCAGACCGACAGGGGGCGAGTATGGCTACACCTTC. Its translation: CAIRPTGGEYGYTF. The chain is built from TRBV10-3 and TRBJ1-2; 10 nucleotides match TRBD1. Unmatched junction bases numbered 6, after V lost 6 bases and J lost 5 bases. The CDR3 consists of 14 residues. The germline CDR1 and CDR2 sequences are ENHRY and SYGVKD.

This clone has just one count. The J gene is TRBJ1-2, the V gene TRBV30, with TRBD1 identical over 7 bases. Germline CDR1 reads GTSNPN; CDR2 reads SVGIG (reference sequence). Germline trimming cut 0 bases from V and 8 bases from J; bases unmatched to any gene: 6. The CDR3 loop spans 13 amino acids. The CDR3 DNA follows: TGTGCCTGGAGTGTACAGGGGATCGGCGGCTACACCTTC. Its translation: CAWSVQGIGGYTF.

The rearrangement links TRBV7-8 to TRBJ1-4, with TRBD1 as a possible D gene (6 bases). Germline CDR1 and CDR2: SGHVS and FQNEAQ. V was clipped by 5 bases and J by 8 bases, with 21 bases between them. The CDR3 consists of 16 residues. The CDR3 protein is CASSRGGAGLGEKLFF. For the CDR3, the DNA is TGTGCCAGCAGCCGCGGGGGGGCAGGGCTTGGGGAAAAACTGTTTTTT. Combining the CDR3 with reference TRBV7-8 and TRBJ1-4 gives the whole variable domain GAGVSQSPRYKVAKRGQDVALRCDPISGHVSLFWYQQALGQGPEFLTYFQNEAQLDKSGLPSDRFFAERPEGSVSTLKIQRTQQEDSAVYLCASSRGGAGLGEKLFFGSGTQLSVL.

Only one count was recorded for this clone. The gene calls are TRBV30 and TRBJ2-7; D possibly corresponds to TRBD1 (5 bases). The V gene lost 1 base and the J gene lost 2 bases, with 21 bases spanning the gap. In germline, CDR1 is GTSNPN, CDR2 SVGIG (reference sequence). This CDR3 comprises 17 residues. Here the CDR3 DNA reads TGTGCCTGGAGTGAAGGGGTCCCAGCTTGGGCTCCCTACGAGCAGTACTTC. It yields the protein CAWSEGVPAWAPYEQYF. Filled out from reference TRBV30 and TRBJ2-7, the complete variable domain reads SQTIHQWPATLVQPVGSPLSLECTVEGTSNPNLYWYRQAAGRGLQLLFYSVGIGQISSEVPQNLSASRPQDRQFILSSKKLLLSDSGFYLCAWSEGVPAWAPYEQYFGPGTRLTVT.

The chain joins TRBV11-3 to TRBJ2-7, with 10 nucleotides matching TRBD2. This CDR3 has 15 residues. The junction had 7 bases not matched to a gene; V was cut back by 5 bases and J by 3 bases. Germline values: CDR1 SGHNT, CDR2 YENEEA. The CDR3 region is CASSHNSGGNYEQYF. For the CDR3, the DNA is TGTGCCAGCAGCCATAATAGCGGGGGGAACTACGAGCAGTACTTC.

The CDR3 DNA reads as TGTGCCAGCAGTTTATATCCAGGGATGAACACTGAAGCTTTCTTT. Amino acid sequence: CASSLYPGMNTEAFF. The gene calls are TRBV27 and TRBJ1-1, with a possible D match to TRBD1 (5 bases). CDR3 length: 15 amino acids. Germline-derived CDR1 and CDR2 are MNHEY and SMNVEV (reference sequence). The ends were cut back, 1 base at V and 0 bases at J, with 9 bases in the middle.